This TCR beta chain was retrieved from a study of control samples from healthy donors and cancer patients. TCRdb's copy holds only in-frame clones and misses some; the assay was immunoSEQ multiplex PCR. The data contain over 15,000 clones, around 83% of them seen just once; the ten biggest clones take up around 28%. The source material was PBMCs. This sequence was found in a man aged 80 or over with head and neck cancer.

The CDR3 sequence is CSAGYEQYF. The CDR3 nucleotides are TGCAGTGCGGGTTACGAGCAGTACTTC. The chain has TRBV20-1 and TRBJ2-7, with D hard to call. The CDR3 length is 9 residues. V was pared by 6 bases and J by 4 bases, with 4 bases between. Germline loops: CDR1 DFQATT, CDR2 SNEGSKA (reference sequence).